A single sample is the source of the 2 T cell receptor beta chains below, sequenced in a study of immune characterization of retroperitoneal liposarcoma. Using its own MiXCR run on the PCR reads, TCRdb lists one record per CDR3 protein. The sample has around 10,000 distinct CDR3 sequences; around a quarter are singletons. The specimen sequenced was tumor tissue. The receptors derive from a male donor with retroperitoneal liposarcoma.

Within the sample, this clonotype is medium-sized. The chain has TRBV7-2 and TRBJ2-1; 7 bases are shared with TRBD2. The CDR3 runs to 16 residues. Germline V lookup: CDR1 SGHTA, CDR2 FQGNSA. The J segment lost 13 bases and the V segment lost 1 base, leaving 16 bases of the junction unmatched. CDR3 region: CASSLDATTSRETQFF. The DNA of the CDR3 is TGTGCCAGCAGCTTAGATGCCACCACCTCGCGGGAGACCCAGTTCTTC. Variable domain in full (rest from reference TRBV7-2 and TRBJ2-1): GAGVSQSPSNKVTEKGKDVELRCDPISGHTALYWYRQSLGQGLEFLIYFQGNSAPDKSGLPSDRFSAERTGGSVSTLTIQRTQQEDSAVYLCASSLDATTSRETQFFGPGTRLTVL.

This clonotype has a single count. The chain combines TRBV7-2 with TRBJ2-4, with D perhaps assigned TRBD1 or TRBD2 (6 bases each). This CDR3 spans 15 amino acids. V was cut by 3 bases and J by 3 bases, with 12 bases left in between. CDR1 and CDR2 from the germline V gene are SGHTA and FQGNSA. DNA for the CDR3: TGTGCCAGCAGCTTCGGGGGCCCCAACAAAAACATTCAGTACTTC. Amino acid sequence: CASSFGGPNKNIQYF. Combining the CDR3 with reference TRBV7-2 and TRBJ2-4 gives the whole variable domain GAGVSQSPSNKVTEKGKDVELRCDPISGHTALYWYRQSLGQGLEFLIYFQGNSAPDKSGLPSDRFSAERTGGSVSTLTIQRTQQEDSAVYLCASSFGGPNKNIQYFGAGTRLSVL.